This TCR beta chain was captured by sequencing in a study of T cells in Graves' hyperthyroidism and ophthalmopathy. Points from the study as a whole: Researchers found most expanded thyroid clonotypes above 0.001 in blood as well. Separating ophthalmopathy from stable hyperthyroidism was achieved by a 13 V-J model.

This clonotype was recorded at least ten times. Antigen: not known. TCR beta CDR3 sequences were amplified from RNA transcripts. RT-PCR in the first round (using the HTBI primer set) targeted the TCR CDR3. TCRdb called the multiplex PCR reads again in MiXCR, with one record for every CDR3 protein. This table holds under 250,000 distinct CDR3 sequences, around 25% found once. The CDR3 has 13 amino acids. Germline loops: CDR1 SGHRS, CDR2 YFSETQ. Trimming stripped 7 bases from V and 1 base from J, with 11 bases between. The study based diagnoses on clinical symptoms, serum thyroxine and TRAb, thyroid ultrasound and orbital computed tomography. PBMCs were sourced from more than 9 ml fresh peripheral blood.

The TCR comes from a woman between 40 and 55 years old with Graves' ophthalmopathy. Sequencing used blood. The rearrangement uses TRBV5-1 and TRBJ1-1; D call uncertain. Written as DNA, the CDR3 is TGCGCCAGCCAAGACGGTGGGAACACTGAAGCTTTCTTT. Its translation: CASQDGGNTEAFF.